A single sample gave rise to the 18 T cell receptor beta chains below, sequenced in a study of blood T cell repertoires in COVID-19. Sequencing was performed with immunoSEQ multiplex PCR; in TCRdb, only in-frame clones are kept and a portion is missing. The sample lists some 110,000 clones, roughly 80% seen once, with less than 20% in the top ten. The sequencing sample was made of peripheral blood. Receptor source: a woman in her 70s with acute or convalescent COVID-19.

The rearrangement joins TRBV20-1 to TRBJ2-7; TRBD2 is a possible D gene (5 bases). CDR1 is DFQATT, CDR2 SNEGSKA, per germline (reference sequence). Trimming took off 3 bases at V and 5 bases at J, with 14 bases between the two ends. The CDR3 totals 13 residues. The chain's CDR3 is CSASPLVNNEQYF. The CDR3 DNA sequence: TGCAGTGCTAGTCCACTAGTCAACAACGAGCAGTACTTC.

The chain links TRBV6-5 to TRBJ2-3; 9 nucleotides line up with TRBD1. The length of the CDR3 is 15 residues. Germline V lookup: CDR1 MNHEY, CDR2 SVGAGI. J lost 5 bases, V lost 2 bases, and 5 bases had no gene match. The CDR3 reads CASSYHRTGVDTQYF. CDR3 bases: TGTGCCAGCAGTTACCACCGGACAGGGGTAGATACGCAGTATTTT.

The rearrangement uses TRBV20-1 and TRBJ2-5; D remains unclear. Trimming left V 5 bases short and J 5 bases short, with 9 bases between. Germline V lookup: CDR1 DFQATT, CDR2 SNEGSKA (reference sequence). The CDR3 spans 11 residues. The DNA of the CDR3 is TGCAGTGCTGGCCAAGCGGAGACCCAGTACTTC. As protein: CSAGQAETQYF.

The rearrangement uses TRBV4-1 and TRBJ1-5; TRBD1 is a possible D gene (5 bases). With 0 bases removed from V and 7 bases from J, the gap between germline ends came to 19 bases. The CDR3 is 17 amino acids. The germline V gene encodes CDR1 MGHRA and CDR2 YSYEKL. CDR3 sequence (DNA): TGCGCCAGCAGCCAAGATTCAGGGCGAAACCCGAGGCAGCCCCAGCATTTT. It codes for CASSQDSGRNPRQPQHF.

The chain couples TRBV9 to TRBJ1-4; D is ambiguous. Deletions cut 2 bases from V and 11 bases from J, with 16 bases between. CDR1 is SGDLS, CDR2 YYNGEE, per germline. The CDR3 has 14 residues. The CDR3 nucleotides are TGTGCCAGCAGCGTTATGCCTATCTCGAACAAACTGTTTTTT. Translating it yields CASSVMPISNKLFF.

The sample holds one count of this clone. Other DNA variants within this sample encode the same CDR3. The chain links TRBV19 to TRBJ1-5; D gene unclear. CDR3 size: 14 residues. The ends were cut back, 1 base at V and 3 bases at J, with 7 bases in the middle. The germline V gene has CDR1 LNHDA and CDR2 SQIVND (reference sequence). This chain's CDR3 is CASSIGSDNQPQHF. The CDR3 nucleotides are TGTGCCAGTAGTATAGGGTCAGACAATCAGCCCCAGCATTTT.

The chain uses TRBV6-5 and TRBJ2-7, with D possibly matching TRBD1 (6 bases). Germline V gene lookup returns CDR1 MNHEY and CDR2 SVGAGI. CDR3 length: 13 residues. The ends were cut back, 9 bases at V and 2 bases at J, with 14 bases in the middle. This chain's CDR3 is CASFRDITYEQYF. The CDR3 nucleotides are TGTGCCAGTTTCCGGGACATAACCTACGAGCAGTACTTC.

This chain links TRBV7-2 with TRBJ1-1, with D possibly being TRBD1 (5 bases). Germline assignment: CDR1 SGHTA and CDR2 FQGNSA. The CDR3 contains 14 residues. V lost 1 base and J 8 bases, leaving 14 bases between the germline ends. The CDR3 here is CASSLDGGSIEAFF. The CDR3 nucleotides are TGTGCCAGCAGCTTAGACGGGGGTTCGATCGAAGCTTTCTTT.

The DNA of the CDR3 is TGCGCCAGCAGCTTGGGACAGACGAAAGGCACTGAAGCTTTCTTT. It codes for CASSLGQTKGTEAFF. V and J are TRBV5-1 and TRBJ1-1; D might be TRBD1 (5 bases). Germline CDR1 and CDR2: SGHRS and YFSETQ. The CDR3 totals 15 residues. V lost 0 bases to trimming and J lost 4 bases, with 13 bases between them.

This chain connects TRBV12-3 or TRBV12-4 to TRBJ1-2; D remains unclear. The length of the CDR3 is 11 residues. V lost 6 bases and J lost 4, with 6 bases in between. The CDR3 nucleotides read TGTGCCAGCAGCCCGGGCTATGGCTACACCTTC. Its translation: CASSPGYGYTF.

CDR3 DNA sequence: TGTGCCAGCAGCTTAGAGTCGGCAGGGGAAGCTTTCTTT. It translates to CASSLESAGEAFF. The chain employs TRBV7-6 and TRBJ1-1, with D tentatively TRBD1 (5 bases). The V end lost 1 base, the J end lost 8 bases, and 11 bases lay between the germline ends. Germline values: CDR1 SGHVS, CDR2 FNYEAQ. The CDR3 is 13 amino acids. Full variable domain (remainder filled in from reference TRBV7-6 and TRBJ1-1): GAGVSQSPRYKVTKRGQDVALRCDPISGHVSLYWYRQALGQGPEFLTYFNYEAQQDKSGLPNDRFSAERPEGSISTLTIQRTEQRDSAMYRCASSLESAGEAFFGQGTRLTVV.

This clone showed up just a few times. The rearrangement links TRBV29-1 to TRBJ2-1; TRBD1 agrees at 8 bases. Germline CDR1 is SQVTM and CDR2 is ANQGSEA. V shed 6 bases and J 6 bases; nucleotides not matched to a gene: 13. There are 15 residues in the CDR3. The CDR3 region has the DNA TGCAGCGTCGCCGGGACACTTGACAGGGGCAATGAGCAGTTCTTC. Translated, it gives CSVAGTLDRGNEQFF.

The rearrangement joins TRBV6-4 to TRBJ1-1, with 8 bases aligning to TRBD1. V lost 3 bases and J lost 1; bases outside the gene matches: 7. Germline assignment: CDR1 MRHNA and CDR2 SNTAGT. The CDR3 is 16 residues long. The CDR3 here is CASSEGQGLGNTEAFF. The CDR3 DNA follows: TGTGCCAGCAGTGAAGGACAGGGCCTTGGGAACACTGAAGCTTTCTTT.

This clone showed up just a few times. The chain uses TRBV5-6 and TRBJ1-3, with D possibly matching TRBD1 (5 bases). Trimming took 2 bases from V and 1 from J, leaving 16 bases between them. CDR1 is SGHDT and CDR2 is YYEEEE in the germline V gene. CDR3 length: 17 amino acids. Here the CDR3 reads CASSFDSGAFSGNTIYF. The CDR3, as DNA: TGTGCCAGCAGCTTCGACAGCGGGGCTTTTTCTGGAAACACCATATATTTT.

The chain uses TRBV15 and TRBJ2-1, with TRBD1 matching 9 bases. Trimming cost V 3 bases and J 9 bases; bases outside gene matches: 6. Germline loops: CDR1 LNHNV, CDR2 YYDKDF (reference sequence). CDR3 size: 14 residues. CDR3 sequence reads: CATSSPGTGSEQFF. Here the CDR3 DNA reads TGTGCCACCAGCAGTCCCGGGACAGGGTCTGAGCAGTTCTTC.

The CDR3 spells CASSLDSPYEQYF. DNA of the CDR3: TGTGCCAGCAGCTTAGACAGTCCCTACGAGCAGTACTTC. The chain links TRBV7-2 to TRBJ2-7; D unclear. Germline loops: CDR1 SGHTA, CDR2 FQGNSA. The CDR3 covers 13 residues. V lost 1 base and J lost 2, with 6 bases in between.

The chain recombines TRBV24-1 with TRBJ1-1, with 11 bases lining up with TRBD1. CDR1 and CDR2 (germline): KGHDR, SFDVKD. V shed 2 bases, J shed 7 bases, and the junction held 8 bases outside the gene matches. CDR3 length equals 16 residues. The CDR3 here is CATSDSRTGGIIEAFF. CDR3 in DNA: TGTGCCACCAGTGATTCTCGGACAGGGGGCATCATTGAAGCTTTCTTT.

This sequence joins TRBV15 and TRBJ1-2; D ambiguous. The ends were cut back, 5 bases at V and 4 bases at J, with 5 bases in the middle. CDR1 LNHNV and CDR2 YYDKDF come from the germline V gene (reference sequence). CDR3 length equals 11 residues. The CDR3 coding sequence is TGTGCCACCAGCCCCGGCTATGGCTACACCTTC. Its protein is CATSPGYGYTF.